In its sample, the clone carrying this T cell receptor (beta chain) was seen many times. Its specificity is not known. Time point specified: sample taken at primary tumor resection. The CDR3 totals 15 residues. Germline CDR1 SGDLS, CDR2 YYNGEE. Trimming cost V 3 bases and J 0 bases, with 13 bases left between them. This entry is derived from a study of spatial heterogeneity in lung cancer. Every cDNA TCR molecule received its own unique molecular identifier. TCRdb called the 5' RACE reads again in MiXCR, with one record for every CDR3 protein. The repertoire holds about 38,000 distinct CDR3 sequences, roughly 5.4% seen once, with about 25% in the top ten. Study-wide results and limits: Follow-up blood showed ubiquitous expanded tumor TCRs less than blood at resection did.

This sequence originates from a female donor with early-stage non-small cell lung cancer. The specimen was PBMCs, collected at surgery. V is TRBV9 and J is TRBJ2-7; the D gene could be TRBD1 or TRBD2 (5 bases each). In nucleotides, the CDR3 is TGTGCCAGCAGCGCGGGACCAGACCCCTCCTACGAGCAGTACTTC. Protein sequence: CASSAGPDPSYEQYF.